This is a list of T cell receptor beta chains from one sample in a study of cytomegalovirus exposure and HLA in healthy donors. Assay: immunoSEQ multiplex PCR; the TCRdb copy retains only in-frame clones and omits some. The table lists approximately 160,000 clones, 68% of them singletons. Sequencing input: PBMCs. The receptor source for this set is a woman aged 40-49 years in good health and CMV-seropositive. CDR3s include the opening cysteine and the closing phenylalanine or tryptophan. Fields, in order: clone size, V gene, J gene, D gene, CDR3 protein. A D gene is named only where the DNA matches it firmly. Expanded clones get a size class; other rows say once, few or many, or leave the size out.

>.|TRBV14|TRBJ2-3|.
CASSQVFCWEFTFTQYF
>.|TRBV4-2|TRBJ2-2|TRBD2
CASSQTRGGSRDGELFF
>.|TRBV19|TRBJ2-7|.
CAAGATAASDGQYF
>.|TRBV28|TRBJ2-7|TRBD1
CASSFGTVSHEQYF
>.|TRBV4-2|TRBJ1-2|.
CASSQDGSGFGYTF
>few|TRBV29-1|TRBJ2-5|TRBD2
CSVESGTGETQYF
>few|TRBV28|TRBJ2-7|TRBD2
CASSLWASGSYEQYF
>.|TRBV28|TRBJ1-5|.
CASRQGFNQPQNF
>.|TRBV5-4|TRBJ1-4|.
CASSPGGAGYNEKLFF
>.|TRBV29-1|TRBJ1-1|.
CSVEISRGTEAFF
>few|TRBV5-1|TRBJ2-1|TRBD2
CASSTGGGRYNEQFF
>.|TRBV5-6|TRBJ1-1|.
CASSFRPGSAEAFF
>once|TRBV2|TRBJ2-6|.
CASLPRMESGANVLTF
>.|TRBV6-5|TRBJ2-3|.
CASSYEGGTTDTQYF
>.|TRBV5-4|TRBJ2-5|.
CASSPIDGVANEQYF
>.|TRBV7-2|TRBJ2-2|TRBD2
CASSLGSSGGAYGELFF
>.|TRBV10-3|TRBJ2-3|TRBD1
CAIKPGQGDTDTQYF
>few|TRBV6-1|TRBJ1-4|.
CASSEIGGSEKLFF
>.|TRBV6-1|TRBJ2-1|.
CASSWQGNEQFF
>.|TRBV6-6|TRBJ2-7|.
CASSPGAAYEQYF
>.|TRBV9|TRBJ1-5|TRBD1
CASSVTWGQSNQPQHF
>.|TRBV18|TRBJ1-1|.
CASSPPQSRDTEAFF
>.|TRBV27|TRBJ2-7|TRBD1
CASSFGTAYEQYF
>.|TRBV6-5|TRBJ2-3|TRBD1
CASRNRDRPQYF
>.|TRBV28|TRBJ2-3|TRBD1
CASSSLGQGAADTQYF
>few|TRBV2|TRBJ2-7|TRBD2
CASSETSGGVRVEQYF
>.|TRBV7-9|TRBJ2-7|TRBD1
CASSFQTGIYEQYF
>.|TRBV7-2|TRBJ1-3|.
CASSLTQGISSGNTIYF
>.|TRBV2|TRBJ1-5|.
CASSEGTTGLGPQHF
>.|TRBV9|TRBJ1-1|.
CASSGGLQIMNTEAFF
>.|TRBV7-9|TRBJ1-3|.
CASSPLSGNTIYF
>.|TRBV2|TRBJ2-3|.
CASRYGQSTDTQYF
>few|TRBV7-2|TRBJ2-1|TRBD2
CASRNRGASGGIFF
>few|TRBV18|TRBJ1-4|.
CASSPLTTNEKLFF
>.|TRBV11-2|TRBJ2-7|.
CASRVGPGAYEQYF
>.|TRBV7-9|TRBJ1-1|.
CASSPTAQGRFAEAFF
>.|TRBV4-1|TRBJ1-6|.
CASSQAQGNNSPLHF
>.|TRBV28|TRBJ1-2|.
CASSLSSSGNYGYTF
>once|TRBV5-1|TRBJ2-1|TRBD1
CASSLDGGQGGEFF
>.|TRBV5-1|TRBJ2-1|.
CASSLDAGSPGEQFF
>.|TRBV5-1|TRBJ1-3|TRBD1
CASSLGGTGGSGNTIYF
>.|TRBV7-2|TRBJ2-4|.
CASSHPMRIQYF
>.|TRBV7-9|TRBJ2-7|.
CASSLGSSDTYEQYF
>once|TRBV14|TRBJ2-5|.
CASSQDLTPGRETQYF
>.|TRBV7-2|TRBJ2-5|TRBD2
CASSLLGLAVQETQYF
>.|TRBV7-2|TRBJ1-5|TRBD1
CASSFGQGSYQPQHF
>.|TRBV27|TRBJ1-1|.
CASSLARNTEAFF
>.|TRBV19|TRBJ2-5|TRBD2
CASSSRTSGRETQYF
>.|TRBV2|TRBJ2-5|TRBD2
CASRPTAGGLGETQYF
>few|TRBV7-2|.|TRBD1
CASSLVYQGARLYEQYF
>.|TRBV4-3|TRBJ2-2|.
CASSQDSEGGNTGELFF
>.|TRBV5-1|TRBJ1-1|.
CASSFLGVNTEAFF